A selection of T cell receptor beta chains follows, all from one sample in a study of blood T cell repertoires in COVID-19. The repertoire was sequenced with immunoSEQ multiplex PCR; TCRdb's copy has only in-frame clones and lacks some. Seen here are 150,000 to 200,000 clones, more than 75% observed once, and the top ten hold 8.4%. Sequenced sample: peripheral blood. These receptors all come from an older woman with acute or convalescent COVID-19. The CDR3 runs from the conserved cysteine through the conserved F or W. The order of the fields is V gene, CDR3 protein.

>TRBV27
CASSRGVGGNQPQHF
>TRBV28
CASSLSHALAGRNGYTF
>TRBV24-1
CATSDPSGGKETQYF
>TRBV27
CASSLQGLYNEQFF
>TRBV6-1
CASSGSGRTGGDYGYTF
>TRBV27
CASRTLAGVAGELFF
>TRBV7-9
CASSPTGIYEQYF
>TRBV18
CASLQQVDTEAFF
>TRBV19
CASRERGGLDTQYF
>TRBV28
CASSLAGVSGNTIYF
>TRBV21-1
CASRPADQETQYF
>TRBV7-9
CASSPLAGAANTGELFF
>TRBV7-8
CASSRDRGGYGYTF
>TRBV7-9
CASSLAGQSTDTQYF
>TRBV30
CAWKGDRGRESPLHF
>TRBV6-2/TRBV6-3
CASSIPQGGASYEQYF
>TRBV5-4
CASREGTGAYEQYF
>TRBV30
CAWRVATGTGELFF
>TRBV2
CASSVLTGWGSNQPQHF
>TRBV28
CASSSHPQKETQYF
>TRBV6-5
CASSSGGKYEQYF
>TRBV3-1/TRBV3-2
CASSQNRGEEAFF
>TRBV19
CASRTLGGNTEAFF
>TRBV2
CASNPLSGGITYEQYF
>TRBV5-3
CASPRTDRDDEKLFF
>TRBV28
CASRETGGDYQPQHF
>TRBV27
CASSPIRTGANYGYTF
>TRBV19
CASRTAGTGVSGEQFF
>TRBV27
CAGSLLGPNEKLFF
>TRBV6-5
CASTKQGRGTEAFF
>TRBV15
CATSIGGASYEQYF
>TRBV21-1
CASSNSRDSGTEAFF
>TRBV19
CASKFGTGAYEQYF
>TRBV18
CASSPQPREQPQHF
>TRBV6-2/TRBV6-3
CASSDGTAYNYGYTF
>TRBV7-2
CASSLVRGGYGYTF
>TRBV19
CASSIDRDRAGSGYTF
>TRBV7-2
CASSTYRGLGTGELFF
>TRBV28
CASSYGTFSQPQHF
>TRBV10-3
CAIRDRAPNSGNTIYF
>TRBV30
CAWRDSLNSPLHF
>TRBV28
CASSLQGTGVVLGMSFF
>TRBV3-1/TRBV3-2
CASSQGRVLGYTF
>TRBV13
CASTTRTSGSEDNEQFF
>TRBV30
CAWSYTSGTYFYNEQFF
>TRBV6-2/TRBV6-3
CASSSTGVFTEAFF
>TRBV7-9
CASSPQGVQETQYF
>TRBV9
CASGGGGLADTQYF
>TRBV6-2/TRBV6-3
CASSYYPAQGLATNEQFF
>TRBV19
CASWSRDRGNTGELFF
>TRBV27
CASSPRGLNEQFF
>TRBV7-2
CASSRGTGGNQPQHF
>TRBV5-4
CASSFPGYYEQYF
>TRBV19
CASSQRGRAYEQYF
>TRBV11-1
CASSFDSAETQYF